This T cell receptor (beta chain) originates from a study of blood T cell repertoires in COVID-19. The wider study: Italy, Spain and the United States were the sources of the convalescent and acute COVID-19 samples. PBMCs, B-cell-depleted T cells, or T cells provided the cDNA or gDNA that made up the material.

The CDR3 extends over 11 amino acids. Trimming pared 2 bases from V and 16 bases from J, leaving 11 bases between. From germline, CDR1 is MNHEY and CDR2 SVGEGT. Seattle's cohort entered during active infection and was followed longitudinally. Per the original data handling: How many nucleated cells were present was estimated from reference gene primer amplification. This table comes from immunoSEQ multiplex PCR, and its TCRdb copy is limited to in-frame clones, with some not included. The D gene and trimming were derived from the DNA, and the V and J assignments and clone size from that table. The sample holds 150,000 or so clones, approximately 90% seen once.

The receptor's source is a young man with COVID-19, enrolled during active disease. The V call is TRBV6-2 or TRBV6-3, the J call TRBJ1-4; maybe TRBD1 (5 bases). Specimen: peripheral blood. In DNA form, the CDR3 reads TGTGCCAGCAGTTACCCAGGGAAGACGTTTTTT. Translating it yields CASSYPGKTFF.